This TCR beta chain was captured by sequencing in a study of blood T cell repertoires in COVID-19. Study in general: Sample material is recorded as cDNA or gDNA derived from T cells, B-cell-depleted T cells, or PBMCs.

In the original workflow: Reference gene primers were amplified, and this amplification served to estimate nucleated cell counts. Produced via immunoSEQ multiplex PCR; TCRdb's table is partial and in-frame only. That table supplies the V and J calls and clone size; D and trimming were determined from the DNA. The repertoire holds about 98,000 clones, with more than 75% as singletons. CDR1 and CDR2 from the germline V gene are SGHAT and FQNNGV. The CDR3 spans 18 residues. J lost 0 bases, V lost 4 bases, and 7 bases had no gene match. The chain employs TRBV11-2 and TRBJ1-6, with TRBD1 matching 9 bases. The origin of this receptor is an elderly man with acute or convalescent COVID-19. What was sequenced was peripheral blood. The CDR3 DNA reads TGTGCCAGCAGCTCAGGACAGGGGTCGAGCTCCTATAATTCACCCCTCCACTTT. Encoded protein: CASSSGQGSSSYNSPLHF.